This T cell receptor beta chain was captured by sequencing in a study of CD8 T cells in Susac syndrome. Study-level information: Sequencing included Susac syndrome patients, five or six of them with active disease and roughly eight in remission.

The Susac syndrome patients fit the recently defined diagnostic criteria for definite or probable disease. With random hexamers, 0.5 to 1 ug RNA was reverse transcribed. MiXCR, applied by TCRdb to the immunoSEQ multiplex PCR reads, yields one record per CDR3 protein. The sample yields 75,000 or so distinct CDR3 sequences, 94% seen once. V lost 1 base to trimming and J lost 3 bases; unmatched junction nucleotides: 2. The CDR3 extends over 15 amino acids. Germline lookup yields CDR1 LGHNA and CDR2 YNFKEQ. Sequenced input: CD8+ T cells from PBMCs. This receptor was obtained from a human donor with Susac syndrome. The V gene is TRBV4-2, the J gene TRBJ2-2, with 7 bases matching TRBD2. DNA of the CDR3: TGTGCCAGCAGCCAAGTCGCGGGAGACACCGGGGAGCTGTTTTTT. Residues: CASSQVAGDTGELFF.